The 15 T cell receptor beta chains below come from one sample, sequenced in a study of CD8 T cells in Susac syndrome. RNA in amounts of roughly 0.5 to 1 ug was reverse transcribed with random hexamers. TCRdb re-called the immunoSEQ multiplex PCR reads through MiXCR, storing one row per CDR3 protein. Of about 84,000 distinct CDR3 sequences in the sample, about 93% are singletons; the top ten hold over 0.25%. Material: CD8+ T cells from PBMCs. The source is a human donor in good health.

The chain's CDR3 is CASSTTTWREYEQYF. The CDR3 DNA follows: TGTGCCAGCAGTACGACTACCTGGCGGGAATACGAGCAGTACTTC. The chain is built from TRBV6-1 and TRBJ2-7, with D possibly TRBD2 on 6 matching bases. This CDR3 has 15 residues. Germline CDR1 reads MNHNS; CDR2 reads SASEGT. Deletions cut 5 bases from V and 4 bases from J, with 18 bases between.

The CDR3 here is CASSHRRPLCGHF. As DNA, the CDR3 is TGTGCCAGTAGTCACAGGAGGCCCCTGTGCGGACACTTT. The chain employs TRBV19 and TRBJ1-6, with D tentatively TRBD1 (5 bases). Germline CDR1 LNHDA, CDR2 SQIVND (reference sequence). Between the trimmed V and J ends, which lost 5 bases and 19 bases, there was a span of 21 bases. The CDR3 is 13 residues long.

This rearrangement joins TRBV7-9 to TRBJ2-5; D ambiguous. Germline lookup yields CDR1 SEHNR and CDR2 FQNEAQ (reference sequence). CDR3 length: 16 residues. Trimming left V 1 base short and J 0 bases short, with 12 bases between. In nucleotides, the CDR3 is TGTGCCAGCAGCTTAGTGGGTGGAATTTACCAAGAGACCCAGTACTTC. The encoded protein is CASSLVGGIYQETQYF.

This sequence joins TRBV18 and TRBJ1-2; no clear D. V was cut by 2 bases and J by 0 bases, with 7 bases left in between. This CDR3 has 14 residues. Germline assignment: CDR1 KGHSH and CDR2 LQKENI. The CDR3 sequence is CASSPGQANYGYTF. In DNA form, the CDR3 reads TGTGCCAGCTCACCAGGGCAAGCTAACTATGGCTACACCTTC. The complete variable domain, with remaining parts taken from reference TRBV18 and TRBJ1-2, reads NAGVMQNPRHLVRRRGQEARLRCSPMKGHSHVYWYRQLPEEGLKFMVYLQKENIIDESGMPKERFSAEFPKEGPSILRIQQVVRGDSAAYFCASSPGQANYGYTFGSGTRLTVV.

This clonotype showed up just once. The gene calls are TRBV7-6 and TRBJ2-7; TRBD2 is a possible D gene (6 bases). Trimming removed 1 base at V and 3 bases at J, with 13 bases between. The CDR3 has 15 residues. Germline CDR1 SGHVS, CDR2 FNYEAQ. The CDR3 sequence is CASSLDGGDLYEQYF. The DNA for the CDR3 is TGTGCCAGCAGCTTAGATGGCGGGGACCTCTACGAGCAGTACTTC.

J is TRBJ1-1 and V is TRBV29-1; the D gene is possibly TRBD1 (5 bases). Per germline, CDR1 SQVTM and CDR2 ANQGSEA. The CDR3 is 12 residues long. The V and J ends lost 8 bases and 2 bases respectively, with 12 bases between them. CDR3 bases: TGCAGCACCCCAGGGCCTAACACTGAAGCTTTCTTT. This encodes CSTPGPNTEAFF.

The gene calls are TRBV19 and TRBJ2-1, with a tentative D call TRBD1 (5 bases). The CDR3 has 14 amino acids. Germline lookup yields CDR1 LNHDA and CDR2 SQIVND (reference sequence). Between the trimmed V and J ends, which lost 3 bases and 0 bases, there was a span of 6 bases. CDR3 sequence reads: CASSITGSYNEQFF. The CDR3 DNA reads as TGTGCCAGTAGTATTACAGGCTCCTACAATGAGCAGTTCTTC.

The rearrangement uses TRBV3-1 and TRBJ1-2; perhaps TRBD1 as D (5 bases). This CDR3 is 16 amino acids long. V was pared by 1 base and J by 4 bases, with 16 bases between. CDR1 and CDR2 (germline): LGHDT, YNNKEL (reference sequence). CDR3 loop: CASSQVLGPGVYGYTF. The DNA of the CDR3 is TGTGCCAGCAGCCAAGTCTTGGGGCCGGGGGTCTATGGCTACACCTTC. Full variable domain (rest looked up from reference TRBV3-1 and TRBJ1-2): DTAVSQTPKYLVTQMGNDKSIKCEQNLGHDTMYWYKQDSKKFLKIMFSYNNKELIINETVPNRFSPKSPDKAHLNLHINSLELGDSAVYFCASSQVLGPGVYGYTFGSGTRLTVV.

This clonotype was found once. The chain is built from TRBV30 and TRBJ1-2; possibly TRBD1 for D (5 bases). The CDR3 consists of 17 residues. Germline V gives CDR1 GTSNPN, CDR2 SVGIG (reference sequence). V was trimmed by 2 bases and J by 0 bases, leaving 19 bases between them. The CDR3 DNA reads TGTGCCTGGAGTAGTACAGGAAAGTGGTTAGCTAACTATGGCTACACCTTC. It yields the protein CAWSSTGKWLANYGYTF.

This rearrangement joins TRBV29-1 to TRBJ1-2; 8 positions match TRBD1. The germline CDR1 and CDR2 sequences are SQVTM and ANQGSEA. The trim removed 1 base at V and 4 bases at J, leaving 14 bases unmatched. This CDR3 comprises 17 residues. The CDR3 DNA reads TGCAGCGTTGAAGGGTTAGAGTGGACAGGGTCGGTCTATGGCTACACCTTC. Translated, it gives CSVEGLEWTGSVYGYTF.

Here the CDR3 DNA reads TGTGCCAGCAGTGTGACTAGCGGGGGTTCCTACGAGCAGTACTTC. This sequence encodes CASSVTSGGSYEQYF. The chain is built from TRBV6-1 and TRBJ2-7; TRBD2 matches 12 bases. The germline CDR1 and CDR2 sequences are MNHNS and SASEGT. V shed 4 bases and J 1 base; nucleotides not matched to a gene: 2. This CDR3 contains 15 residues.

The J gene is TRBJ1-1, the V gene TRBV18, with no clear D. CDR1 is KGHSH, CDR2 LQKENI, per germline. This CDR3 has 14 amino acids. Trimming left V 2 bases short and J 8 bases short, with 15 bases between. The CDR3 is CASSPKFDTVEAFF. CDR3 coding DNA: TGTGCCAGCTCACCAAAGTTCGATACGGTGGAAGCTTTCTTT.

The chain recombines TRBV13 with TRBJ1-1; D is unclear. The CDR3 is 15 residues long. Deletions cut 2 bases from V and 4 bases from J, with 14 bases between. The germline CDR1 and CDR2 sequences are PRHDT and FYEKMQ (reference sequence). The DNA of the CDR3 is TGTGCCAGCAGCTTATATGCCGGGCTTAGCACTGAAGCTTTCTTT. Translation: CASSLYAGLSTEAFF.

The CDR3 spells CASSLGTGTLTEAFF. In nucleotides, the CDR3 is TGTGCCAGCAGTTTGGGGACAGGGACTTTAACTGAAGCTTTCTTT. The V gene is TRBV6-5, the J gene TRBJ1-1; 9 bases align to TRBD1. With 4 bases clipped from V and 5 bases from J, the junction kept 8 bases outside the gene matches. CDR3 length: 15 residues. Germline-derived CDR1 and CDR2 are MNHEY and SVGAGI.

In this sample, this clonotype turned up a few times. The chain recombines TRBV5-1 with TRBJ2-2; the D is unclear. CDR3 size: 13 residues. CDR1 and CDR2 (germline): SGHRS, YFSETQ. The germline V and J ends were trimmed by 1 base and 7 bases, with 8 bases remaining between them. The CDR3 region is CASSLYKDGELFF. The CDR3 DNA is TGCGCCAGCAGCTTGTATAAAGACGGGGAGCTGTTTTTT. Full variable domain (remainder filled in from reference TRBV5-1 and TRBJ2-2): KAGVTQTPRYLIKTRGQQVTLSCSPISGHRSVSWYQQTPGQGLQFLFEYFSETQRNKGNFPGRFSGRQFSNSRSEMNVSTLELGDSALYLCASSLYKDGELFFGEGSRLTVL.